The table lists the clone carrying this T cell receptor (beta chain) with a few counts. The source of the sample is a study of blood T cells in healthy people across ages. The use of a sample-barcoded 5' primer and a J-beta primer mix characterized a second PCR of roughly 7 to 11 cycles. Each CDR3 protein is one row after TCRdb ran MiXCR on the 5' RACE reads. The sample consists of over a million distinct CDR3 sequences, around 43% of them appearing once. Per individual sample, total RNA of at least 5.5 micrograms was extracted. Germline CDR1 reads SGDLS; CDR2 reads YYNGEE. V was pared by 0 bases and J by 3 bases, with 9 bases between. There are 14 residues in the CDR3.

This TCR was sampled from an older woman in good health. The specimen sequenced was blood. The chain joins TRBV9 to TRBJ1-2; D is perhaps TRBD1 (5 bases). The CDR3 region has the DNA TGTGCCAGCAGCGTAGAAGGGGTCCACTATGGCTACACCTTC. It codes for CASSVEGVHYGYTF. The entire variable domain, with the rest obtained from reference TRBV9 and TRBJ1-2, is as follows: DSGVTQTPKHLITATGQRVTLRCSPRSGDLSVYWYQQSLDQGLQFLIQYYNGEERAKGNILERFSAQQFPDLHSELNLSSLELGDSALYFCASSVEGVHYGYTFGSGTRLTVV.